The source of this T cell receptor (beta chain) is a study of T cells after posttransplantation cyclophosphamide. Germline CDR1 reads LNHDA; CDR2 reads SQIVND (reference sequence). V was pared by 5 bases and J by 9 bases, with 13 bases between. The CDR3 is made up of 13 amino acids. Sequencing used immunoSEQ multiplex PCR; TCRdb keeps in-frame clones, though not all of them. The sample yields 10,000 to 15,000 clones, approximately 2% seen once. Within the sample, this clone is medium-sized. Treatment was busulfan-fludarabine conditioning, a marrow graft, and cyclophosphamide on days +3 and +4. The clonotype comes from a male patient between 25 and 39 years old who received an allogeneic stem cell transplant from a related donor, was CMV-positive, and had no GVHD. Some T cells may arise from the graft donor. The rearrangement links TRBV19 to TRBJ2-2, with D unresolved. The sequencing used PBMCs, collected after allogeneic stem cell transplant with posttransplant cyclophosphamide. The CDR3 region is CASSFNSNRELFF. The CDR3 DNA reads as TGTGCCAGTAGTTTCAATAGCAACCGGGAGCTGTTTTTT.